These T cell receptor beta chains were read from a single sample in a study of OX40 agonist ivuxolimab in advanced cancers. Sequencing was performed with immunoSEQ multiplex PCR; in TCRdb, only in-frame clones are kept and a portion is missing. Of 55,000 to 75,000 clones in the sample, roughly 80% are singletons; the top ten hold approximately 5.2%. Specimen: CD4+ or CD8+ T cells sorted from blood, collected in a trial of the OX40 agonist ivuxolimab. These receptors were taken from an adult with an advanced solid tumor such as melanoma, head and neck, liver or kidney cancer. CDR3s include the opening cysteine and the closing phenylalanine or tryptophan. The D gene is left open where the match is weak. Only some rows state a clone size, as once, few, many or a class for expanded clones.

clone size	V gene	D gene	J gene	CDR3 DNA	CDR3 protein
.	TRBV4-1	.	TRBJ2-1	TGCGCCAGCAGCCCCCTATGGGAGGACGCCTACAATGAGCAGTTCTTC	CASSPLWEDAYNEQFF
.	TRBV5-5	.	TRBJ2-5	TGTGCCAGCAGCTTGAACAGCCTGGGTACCCAGTACTTC	CASSLNSLGTQYF
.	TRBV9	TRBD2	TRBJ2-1	TGTGCCAGCAGAGCTATAGGACTAGCGGGAGCCGGTGAGCAGTTCTTC	CASRAIGLAGAGEQFF
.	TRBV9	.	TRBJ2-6	TGTGCCAGCAGCTCCCCGGGCGGGGACATCTCTGGGGCCAACGTCCTGACTTTC	CASSSPGGDISGANVLTF
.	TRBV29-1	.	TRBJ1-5	TGCAGCGTTGCCTCGGACAATCCAAATCAGCCCCAGCATTTT	CSVASDNPNQPQHF
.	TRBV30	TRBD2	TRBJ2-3	TGTGCCTGGAGCCCGGGACTAGCGGGAGGAGGGGATACGCAGTATTTT	CAWSPGLAGGGDTQYF
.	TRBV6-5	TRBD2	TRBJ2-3	TGTGCCAACTACCCGGGACTAAGATATTTT	CANYPGLRYF
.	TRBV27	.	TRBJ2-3	TGTGCCAGCAGTTTATCTGGGAAGTTTTTCACAGATACGCAGTATTTT	CASSLSGKFFTDTQYF
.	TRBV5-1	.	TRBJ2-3	TGCGCCAGCAGCCAGGAGCGGGGCACAGATACGCAGTATTTT	CASSQERGTDTQYF
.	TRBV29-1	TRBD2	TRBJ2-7	TGCAGCGTTGAAGAAGGTGGTGGGGATAGCGGGATTATGGGGTACGAGCAGTACTTC	CSVEEGGGDSGIMGYEQYF
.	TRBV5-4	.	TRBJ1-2	TGTGCCAGCAGCTTGGCCTCGGGGGCAGGCTCTGGCTACACCTTC	CASSLASGAGSGYTF
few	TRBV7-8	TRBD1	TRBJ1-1	TGTGCCAGCAGCCCCCCAGGGGGCAGGGGCACTGAAGCTTTCTTT	CASSPPGGRGTEAFF
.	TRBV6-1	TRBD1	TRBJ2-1	TGTGCCAGCAGTCCCGGGACAGACAACAATGAGCAGTTCTTC	CASSPGTDNNEQFF
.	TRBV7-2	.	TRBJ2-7	TGTGCCAGCAGCTTATTTCGGGACACCTCCTACGAGCAGTACTTC	CASSLFRDTSYEQYF
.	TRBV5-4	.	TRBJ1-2	TGTGCCAGCAGCGTTGACGGCTATGGCTACACCTTC	CASSVDGYGYTF
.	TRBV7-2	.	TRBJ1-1	TGTGCCAGCAGCTTAGGAGGAGGGAACACTGAAGCTTTCTTT	CASSLGGGNTEAFF
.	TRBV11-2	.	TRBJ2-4	TGTGCCAGCAGCCCTGTCGGAGGGGGAGCCAAAAACATTCAGTACTTC	CASSPVGGGAKNIQYF